This T cell receptor (beta chain) was found in a study of early T cells in non-severe SARS-CoV-2 infection. The germline V gene encodes CDR1 MNHEY and CDR2 SVGAGI. This CDR3 contains 16 residues. The V gene lost 0 bases and the J gene lost 5 bases, with 16 bases spanning the gap. The TCR library protocol attached unique molecular identifiers to the individual cDNA molecules. TCRdb fed the 5' RACE reads into MiXCR, producing one record per CDR3 protein. The sample lists some 83,000 distinct CDR3 sequences; 8.5% to 12% were seen once. V and J are TRBV6-5 and TRBJ1-2; perhaps TRBD1 as D (6 bases). The sequencing used whole blood, collected at baseline. This TCR was sampled from an adult who was a healthcare worker with PCR-confirmed SARS-CoV-2 infection or an uninfected control (not recorded which). The CDR3 region is CASSYSKGTGYYGYTF. The CDR3 DNA is TGTGCCAGCAGTTACTCGAAAGGAACAGGGTATTATGGCTACACCTTC.